Described below is a single T cell receptor beta chain sequence and its context. What it binds is unknown. Time point specified: week 23, last vaccination. Each vaccine dose was 300 ug of mutant IDH1 20-mer peptide, with topical imiquimod. The data originate from a study of a mutant IDH1 vaccine in newly diagnosed glioma. Study overall: Vaccination of patients was performed eight times, in weeks 1, 3, 5, 7, 11, 15, 19 and 23. Treated patients, averaging about 40 years, were 62.5% male and around 40% female.

Per the germline V gene, CDR1 is SGHAT and CDR2 is FQNNGV. The CDR3 runs 12 residues. V was cut by 3 bases and J by 5 bases, with 7 bases left in between. Some clones are missing from TCRdb's copy, which holds only in-frame ones; the method was immunoSEQ multiplex PCR. The profile shows 50,000 to 60,000 clones, approximately 80% of them singletons. V is TRBV11-2 and J is TRBJ1-1; no clear D gene. The material sequenced was PBMCs, taken from a glioma patient whose treatment included an IDH1 peptide vaccine. This receptor was obtained from a man aged 35-49 years with glioma. CDR3 sequence: CASSFPGTEAFF. CDR3 in DNA: TGTGCCAGCAGCTTTCCGGGGACTGAAGCTTTCTTT.